The following is a T cell receptor beta chain sequence with its context. This specimen belongs to a study of technical replicates of blood from a handful of donors. The ends were cut back, 2 bases at V and 4 bases at J, with 12 bases in the middle. In germline, CDR1 is SNHLY, CDR2 FYNNEI. The CDR3 spans 15 residues. Some clones are missing from TCRdb's copy, which holds only in-frame ones; the method was immunoSEQ multiplex PCR. The table records approximately 73,000 clones, around 95% of them present only once. This TCR was recovered from a human donor in good health. Sequencing was carried out using T cells isolated from PBMCs. The genes are TRBV2 and TRBJ1-5, with D unclear. CDR3 sequence reads: CASSEPGVWNQPQHF. The CDR3 bases are TGTGCCAGCAGTGAACCGGGTGTATGGAATCAGCCCCAGCATTTT.